The 21 T cell receptor beta chains given below trace back to one sample, sequenced in a study of cytomegalovirus exposure and HLA in healthy donors. Clones were read by immunoSEQ multiplex PCR, and TCRdb kept only the in-frame ones, dropping some. In the table there are 200,000 or so clones, around four fifths of which are singletons. What was sequenced was PBMCs. These receptors were taken from a man aged 18 to 30 in good health and CMV-seropositive.

The CDR3 protein is CAISESNGDTQYF. As DNA, the CDR3 is TGTGCCATCAGTGAGTCGAACGGAGATACGCAGTATTTT. V is TRBV10-3 and J is TRBJ2-3, with D hard to call. The V end was cut by 0 bases, the J end by 5 bases, with 6 bases between. The CDR3 is 13 residues long. CDR1 and CDR2 (germline): ENHRY, SYGVKD.

V gene TRBV7-6 combines with J gene TRBJ2-7, with D unresolved. CDR1 and CDR2 from the germline V gene are SGHVS and FNYEAQ. This CDR3 has 15 residues. The V end was cut by 1 base, the J end by 0 bases, with 10 bases between. This CDR3 reads CASSLVQEDSYEQYF. CDR3 nucleotides: TGTGCCAGCAGCTTAGTCCAAGAGGACTCCTACGAGCAGTACTTC.

V and J are TRBV30 and TRBJ2-5; TRBD2 is a possible D gene (5 bases). The V end was cut by 2 bases, the J end by 3 bases, with 7 bases between. This CDR3 is built from 12 residues. Germline values: CDR1 GTSNPN, CDR2 SVGIG (reference sequence). The CDR3 region is CAWSHGKETQYF. CDR3 nucleotide sequence: TGTGCCTGGAGTCACGGGAAAGAGACCCAGTACTTC.

The chain employs TRBV9 and TRBJ1-4; 7 bases align to TRBD1. The CDR3 totals 13 residues. Germline trimming cut 4 bases from V and 10 bases from J; bases unmatched to any gene: 7. Germline lookup yields CDR1 SGDLS and CDR2 YYNGEE. CDR3 in DNA: TGTGCCAGCAGCCCCGGCCAGGGGGGAAAACTGTTTTTT. It is translated as CASSPGQGGKLFF.

This chain connects TRBV7-9 to TRBJ2-1; TRBD1 might be the D (6 bases). Trimming cost V 6 bases and J 4 bases, with 19 bases left between them. In germline, CDR1 is SEHNR, CDR2 FQNEAQ (reference sequence). This CDR3 is built from 16 residues. The CDR3, as DNA: TGTGCCAGCAGACGCAAAGGGGGTTTTCAGTACAATGAGCAGTTCTTC. It is translated as CASRRKGGFQYNEQFF.

The genes are TRBV7-3 and TRBJ1-1; unclear D gene. The CDR3 is 14 residues long. Between the trimmed V and J ends, which lost 1 base and 7 bases, there was a span of 13 bases. Germline loops: CDR1 SGHTA, CDR2 FQGTGA. The CDR3 sequence is CASSLSSASVEAFF. The CDR3 DNA is TGTGCCAGCAGCTTAAGTTCGGCAAGCGTTGAAGCTTTCTTT.

V is TRBV28 and J is TRBJ1-1; D ambiguous. Germline lookup yields CDR1 MDHEN and CDR2 SYDVKM. The germline V and J ends were trimmed by 4 bases and 4 bases, with 13 bases remaining between them. The CDR3 is 14 residues long. DNA of the CDR3: TGTGCCAGCAGTTCTACCCGCACAGCCACTGAAGCTTTCTTT. It translates to CASSSTRTATEAFF.

V is TRBV27 and J is TRBJ2-3; D gene unclear. Germline V CDR1 and CDR2: MNHEY, SMNVEV (reference sequence). The CDR3 sequence is 13 residues long. The V end was cut by 3 bases, the J end by 3 bases, with 7 bases between. The DNA for the CDR3 is TGTGCCAGCAGTTTCTGGGCAACAGATACGCAGTATTTT. This encodes CASSFWATDTQYF.

V and J are TRBV28 and TRBJ2-5; tentatively, D is TRBD1 (6 bases). The germline V gene has CDR1 MDHEN and CDR2 SYDVKM. V was trimmed by 7 bases and J by 5 bases, leaving 17 bases between them. This CDR3 is 14 amino acids long. The CDR3: CASIPGTSRETQYF. The CDR3 DNA is TGTGCCAGCATCCCCGGGACATCCCGGGAGACCCAGTACTTC.

The chain uses TRBV2 and TRBJ1-4; D is ambiguous. The germline V gene has CDR1 SNHLY and CDR2 FYNNEI. V lost 3 bases and J 7 bases, leaving 15 bases between the germline ends. The CDR3 totals 15 residues. The CDR3 bases are TGTGCCAGCAGTGATCGGACGGGATCAAGTGAAAAACTGTTTTTT. Translated, it gives CASSDRTGSSEKLFF.

CDR3 in amino acids: CASSGRTSGYEQYF. In DNA, the CDR3 is TGTGCCAGCAGCGGGCGGACTAGCGGCTACGAGCAGTACTTC. V and J are TRBV9 and TRBJ2-7, with 10 bases that match TRBD2. There are 14 residues in the CDR3. Trimming at V came to 3 bases and at J to 3 bases, leaving 3 bases not matched to a gene. CDR1 is SGDLS, CDR2 YYNGEE, per germline.

V usage is TRBV19 and J usage is TRBJ2-1; tentative D call: TRBD2 (6 bases). V was trimmed by 4 bases and J by 0 bases, leaving 10 bases between them. Germline V lookup: CDR1 LNHDA, CDR2 SQIVND (reference sequence). CDR3 size: 15 residues. CDR3 sequence: CASSSSGGSYNEQFF. The CDR3 region has the DNA TGTGCCAGTAGTAGTAGCGGAGGCTCCTACAATGAGCAGTTCTTC.

The rearrangement joins TRBV10-2 to TRBJ1-4, with D possibly TRBD1 on 6 matching bases. Germline V gives CDR1 WSHSY, CDR2 SAAADI. The CDR3 runs 14 residues. With 5 bases removed from V and 5 bases from J, the gap between germline ends came to 12 bases. CDR3 coding DNA: TGCGCCAGCAGTCAGGGGTGGGGGAATGAAAAACTGTTTTTT. Translated, it gives CASSQGWGNEKLFF.

This chain uses TRBV9 with TRBJ2-2, with a possible D match to TRBD2 (6 bases). Germline V gene data show CDR1 as SGDLS and CDR2 as YYNGEE. The CDR3 is made up of 15 amino acids. V dropped 0 bases and J dropped 2 bases, with 8 bases sitting between them. CDR3 residues: CASSVGGTNTGELFF. The CDR3 DNA follows: TGTGCCAGCAGCGTAGGCGGGACTAACACCGGGGAGCTGTTTTTT.

This chain uses TRBV27 with TRBJ2-1; 12 nucleotides align to TRBD2. The V gene's germline CDR1 is MNHEY and CDR2 SMNVEV (reference sequence). Unmatched junction bases numbered 5, after V lost 6 bases and J lost 5 bases. The CDR3 consists of 15 residues. CDR3 bases: TGTGCCAGCAGACTCCTAGCGGGAGGGCACAATGAGCAGTTCTTC. Its translation is CASRLLAGGHNEQFF.

The genes are TRBV7-2 and TRBJ1-2; 8 bases fit TRBD1. The germline V gene has CDR1 SGHTA and CDR2 FQGNSA. CDR3 size: 14 residues. Losses at the gene ends were 5 bases for V and 2 bases for J; bases not matched to a gene: 4. The CDR3 loop is CASSRRGLNYGYTF. The CDR3 DNA reads as TGTGCCAGCAGCCGCAGGGGGCTAAACTATGGCTACACCTTC.

Remarks on this clone: The same CDR3 arises from other DNA sequences in this sample as well. This chain uses TRBV9 with TRBJ2-7; 7 bases map to TRBD1. CDR1 and CDR2 (germline): SGDLS, YYNGEE. This CDR3 region has 13 residues. V dropped 4 bases and J dropped 3; count of bases not matched to a gene: 4. CDR3 bases: TGTGCCAGCAGCCCCCGGACAGGCTACGAGCAGTACTTC. Translation: CASSPRTGYEQYF.

This chain uses TRBV5-4 with TRBJ2-5; 10 positions agree with TRBD2. V dropped 2 bases and J dropped 1; count of bases not matched to a gene: 2. CDR3 length: 15 amino acids. CDR1 SGHNT and CDR2 YYREEE come from the germline V gene (reference sequence). This chain's CDR3 is CASSFASGSQETQYF. CDR3 sequence (DNA): TGTGCCAGCAGCTTTGCTAGCGGGAGCCAAGAGACCCAGTACTTC.

CDR3 in DNA: TGTGCCAGCAGCGTAGAACAGGGAGGGACTGAAGCTTTCTTT. This translates into CASSVEQGGTEAFF. J is TRBJ1-1 and V is TRBV9; D may be TRBD1 (6 bases). The CDR3 spans 14 residues. Germline V gives CDR1 SGDLS, CDR2 YYNGEE. V dropped 0 bases and J dropped 5 bases, with 11 bases sitting between them.

V usage is TRBV28 and J usage is TRBJ2-7, with TRBD2 matching over 7 bases. V lost 8 bases, J lost 3 bases, and 10 bases stayed unmatched. The CDR3 has 14 residues. CDR1 and CDR2 from the germline V gene are MDHEN and SYDVKM. CDR3 loop: CASQKSGGGYEQYF. CDR3 bases: TGTGCCAGCCAAAAGAGCGGCGGGGGCTACGAGCAGTACTTC.

The V gene is TRBV9, the J gene TRBJ2-1; D gene uncertain. CDR1 is SGDLS, CDR2 YYNGEE, per germline. There are 15 residues in the CDR3. The V end was cut by 0 bases, the J end by 5 bases, with 12 bases between. In DNA, the CDR3 is TGTGCCAGCAGCGTAGAAGTTAGTATTGACAATGAGCAGTTCTTC. The encoded protein is CASSVEVSIDNEQFF.